A selection of T cell receptor beta chains follows, all from one sample in a study of beta chain features in type 1 diabetes. Produced via immunoSEQ multiplex PCR; TCRdb's table is partial and in-frame only. The data show hundreds of thousands of clones, around 28% seen once. Sequencing was done on a sample of naive CD4+ T cells from blood. The receptors come from a man younger than 35 in good health. The CDR3 runs from the conserved cysteine through the conserved F or W. D genes are given only for firm matches. Expanded clones get a size class; other rows say once, few or many, or leave the size out.

D	size	J	V	DNA	CDR3
TRBD2	few	TRBJ2-7	TRBV30	TGTGCCTGGAGTGTACTGCTAGCGGATGCCTACGAGCAGTACTTC	CAWSVLLADAYEQYF
-	few	TRBJ2-1	TRBV18	TGTGCCAGCTCACTTCATAGAAACAATGAGCAGTTCTTC	CASSLHRNNEQFF
TRBD1	-	TRBJ2-6	TRBV28	TGTGCCAGCAGGGGACAGGGGGGCTCTGGGGCCAACGTCCTGACTTTC	CASRGQGGSGANVLTF
-	-	TRBJ2-5	TRBV11-2	TGTGCCAGCAGCTTAGTGGGCTTCCAAGAGACCCAGTACTTC	CASSLVGFQETQYF
TRBD2	-	TRBJ2-1	TRBV6-6	TGTGCCAGCAGACTTAGCGGGACAAGCAATGAGCAGTTCTTC	CASRLSGTSNEQFF
-	-	TRBJ1-1	TRBV7-8	TGTGCCAGCAGCTTAGCTAGGCAGAACACTGAAGCTTTCTTT	CASSLARQNTEAFF
TRBD2	-	TRBJ2-5	TRBV5-1	TGCGCCAGCAGCTTAAGTAGCGGGAGGTGGCCCCAGTACTTC	CASSLSSGRWPQYF
-	-	TRBJ2-7	TRBV5-6	TGTGCCAGCAGTGACCACCCGGACAGCCGTTCCCCCGCTTTCGGCGAGCAGTACTTC	CASSDHPDSRSPAFGEQYF
TRBD2	few	TRBJ2-3	TRBV7-9	TGTGCCAGCAGCTCAAGACTAGCGGGAAATGCAGATACGCAGTATTTT	CASSSRLAGNADTQYF
TRBD2	-	TRBJ2-1	TRBV30	TGTGCCTGGAATTTGCGATTCGGGAGGGCCGGTGAGCAGTTCTTC	CAWNLRFGRAGEQFF
-	few	TRBJ2-5	TRBV30	TGTGCCTCCCTCTACAAGTCTACGGGGGTTGAGACCCAGTACTTC	CASLYKSTGVETQYF
-	-	TRBJ2-5	TRBV7-2	TGTGCCAGCAGCTCCCGGGCCATTGAAGAGACCCAGTACTTC	CASSSRAIEETQYF
TRBD1	few	TRBJ1-1	TRBV6-5	TGTGCCACAAGGCCAGGGGGCACTGAAGCTTTCTTT	CATRPGGTEAFF
-	few	TRBJ2-3	TRBV2	TGTGCCAGCGGGTCCAGGGACTCCCGTGAAGATACGCAGTATTTT	CASGSRDSREDTQYF
-	-	TRBJ2-6	TRBV7-2	TGTGCCAGCAGCTCCAGACCGATCTCTGGGGCCAACGTCCTGACTTTC	CASSSRPISGANVLTF
-	few	TRBJ2-4	TRBV11-2	TGTGCCAGCAGCCCTATAACGGTCCTACTAGCCAAAAACATTCAGTACTTC	CASSPITVLLAKNIQYF
-	-	TRBJ2-7	TRBV27	TGTGCCAGCAGTTTAGTGGGAGTCTACGAGCAGTACTTC	CASSLVGVYEQYF
TRBD1	-	TRBJ2-7	TRBV29-1	TGCAGCGTTGACCAGACAGGGGCCCGCTACGAGCAGTACTTC	CSVDQTGARYEQYF
-	-	TRBJ2-1	TRBV7-2	TGTGCCAGCAGCTTAGACGGGACTGCATACAATGAGCAGTTCTTC	CASSLDGTAYNEQFF
-	-	TRBJ2-1	TRBV7-2	TGTGCCAGCCTAGTTGGGCCACGATCTGACAATGAGCAGTTCTTC	CASLVGPRSDNEQFF
-	-	TRBJ2-5	TRBV7-9	TGTGCCAGCAGCTTAGCGATTAGGGGTGCAGAGACCCAGTACTTC	CASSLAIRGAETQYF
-	-	TRBJ1-2	TRBV7-2	TGTGCCAGCAGCTTGCAGTCATATGGCTACACCTTC	CASSLQSYGYTF
-	-	TRBJ1-1	TRBV30	TGTGCCTGGAGTTGGGAGGCCCGGAGCACTGAAGCTTTCTTT	CAWSWEARSTEAFF
-	-	TRBJ2-3	TRBV30	TGTGCCGGGCAGGGCGGGGCCCTCACAGATACGCAGTATTTT	CAGQGGALTDTQYF
-	few	TRBJ2-1	TRBV2	TGTGCCAGCAGTCCCTACAATGAGCAGTTCTTC	CASSPYNEQFF
-	few	TRBJ2-2	TRBV30	TGTGCCTGGAGTCTGACGACGAACACCGGGGAGCTGTTTTTT	CAWSLTTNTGELFF
-	-	TRBJ1-1	TRBV10-3	TGTGCCATCAGTGAGTCAGGTAAAGCTTTCTTT	CAISESGKAFF
-	-	TRBJ1-5	TRBV10-3	TGTGCCATCAGTGACCTGGGACGGAGCAATCAGCCCCAGCATTTT	CAISDLGRSNQPQHF
TRBD2	-	TRBJ2-3	TRBV30	TGTGCCGGGGGGGGACTAGCGGGAGGCACAGATACGCAGTATTTT	CAGGGLAGGTDTQYF
TRBD1	-	TRBJ1-1	TRBV2	TGTGCCACATCGACAGGGACTGAAGCTTTCTTT	CATSTGTEAFF
-	few	TRBJ1-5	TRBV29-1	TGCAGCGTTGGAGAGGGAGACCAGCCCCAGCATTTT	CSVGEGDQPQHF
TRBD2	few	TRBJ2-7	TRBV6-5	TGTGCCACCGGGAGGGCGTACGAGCAGTACTTC	CATGRAYEQYF
TRBD2	-	TRBJ2-1	TRBV29-1	TGCAGCGTTGAGGGGACTAGCGGGAGCGAGGAGCAGTTCTTC	CSVEGTSGSEEQFF
TRBD1	-	TRBJ2-1	TRBV11-3	TGTGCCAGCAGCGGAGACAGGGGGTCATCCTACAATGAGCAGTTCTTC	CASSGDRGSSYNEQFF
-	few	TRBJ1-5	TRBV29-1	TGCAGCGTTGCCCAAGGAGCTAGCAATCAGCCCCAGCATTTT	CSVAQGASNQPQHF
TRBD2	-	TRBJ2-7	TRBV30	TGTGCCTGGACCGGCATGGGAGGGGACCGCTCCTACGAGCAGTACTTC	CAWTGMGGDRSYEQYF
TRBD1	-	TRBJ2-5	TRBV30	TGTGCCTGGAGTCCTAAAGCAGGGGGCGCCGAGACCCAGTACTTC	CAWSPKAGGAETQYF
TRBD2	-	TRBJ2-7	TRBV7-9	TGTGCCAGCAGCCTGGCCGGGGGACTAGCGGGGACCTACGAGCAGTACTTC	CASSLAGGLAGTYEQYF
TRBD2	-	TRBJ2-1	TRBV9	TGTGCCAGCAGCGCAACGGGACTAGCGGGGGTCAATGAGCAGTTCTTC	CASSATGLAGVNEQFF
-	few	TRBJ2-1	TRBV19	TGTGCCAGTAGTATGCGAGGGCTAGCGTCACCCGAGCAGTTCTTC	CASSMRGLASPEQFF
TRBD1	-	TRBJ1-2	TRBV10-3	TGTGCCATCAGCGAAGACAGGGTCGATGGCTACACCTTC	CAISEDRVDGYTF
TRBD1	few	TRBJ1-5	TRBV27	TGTGCCAGCAGTCCGAAACGACAGGGCTATCAGCCCCAGCATTTT	CASSPKRQGYQPQHF
-	-	TRBJ2-3	TRBV4-1	TGCGCCAGCAGCCAACCCCGAGATACGCAGTATTTT	CASSQPRDTQYF
TRBD2	few	TRBJ2-3	TRBV7-7	TGTGCTAGCAGCTCGGGACTAGCGGGAGGCACAGATACGCAGTATTTT	CASSSGLAGGTDTQYF
TRBD2	-	TRBJ2-1	TRBV19	TGTGCCACCAGACTAGCGGGAGCGGGGGAGCAGTTCTTC	CATRLAGAGEQFF
-	few	TRBJ2-6	TRBV19	TGTGCCAGTAGTAGAGAGGAGCTAGGGGCCAACGTCCTGACTTTC	CASSREELGANVLTF
TRBD2	-	TRBJ2-3	TRBV9	TGTGCCAGCAGTGTGTCCAGCGGGAGGGCTCGAGATACGCAGTATTTT	CASSVSSGRARDTQYF
TRBD2	-	TRBJ2-7	TRBV7-9	TGTGCCAGCAGCTTAGGGACTAGTGTCCTCGAGCAGTACTTC	CASSLGTSVLEQYF
TRBD2	few	TRBJ2-1	TRBV29-1	TGCAGCTCCGGGGGGATCGATGAGCAGTTCTTC	CSSGGIDEQFF
-	few	TRBJ2-1	TRBV6-5	TGTGCCAGCAGTCTTCCCCGGGTACCCAATGAGCAGTTCTTC	CASSLPRVPNEQFF
TRBD1	few	TRBJ2-3	TRBV9	TGTGCCAGCAGCCTAGGGGGCAGAAGCACAGATACGCAGTATTTT	CASSLGGRSTDTQYF
-	-	TRBJ2-7	TRBV6-1	TGTGCCAGCAGTGAAGGAGGGACGTCTGCCTACGAGCAGTACTTC	CASSEGGTSAYEQYF